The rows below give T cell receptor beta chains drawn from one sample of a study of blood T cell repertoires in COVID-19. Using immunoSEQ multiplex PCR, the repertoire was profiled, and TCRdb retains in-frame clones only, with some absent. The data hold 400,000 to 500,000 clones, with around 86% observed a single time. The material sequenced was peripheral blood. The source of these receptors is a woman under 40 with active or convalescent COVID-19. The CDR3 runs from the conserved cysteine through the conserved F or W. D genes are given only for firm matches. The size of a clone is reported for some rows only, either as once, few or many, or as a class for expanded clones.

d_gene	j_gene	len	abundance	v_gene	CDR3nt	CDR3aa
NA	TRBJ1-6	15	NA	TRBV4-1	TGCGCCAGCAGCTCCTATCGGGGGTTTAGTTCACCCCTCCACTTT	CASSSYRGFSSPLHF
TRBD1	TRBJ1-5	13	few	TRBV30	TGTGCCTGGAGTGAACAGGGGAATCAGCCCCAGCATTTT	CAWSEQGNQPQHF
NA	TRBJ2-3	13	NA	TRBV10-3	TGTGCCATCAGTTATTCTAGCACAGATACGCAGTATTTT	CAISYSSTDTQYF
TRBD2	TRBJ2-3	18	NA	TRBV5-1	TGCGCCAGCAGCCCGGGACTAGCGGACAGGTCTAGCACAGATACGCAGTATTTT	CASSPGLADRSSTDTQYF
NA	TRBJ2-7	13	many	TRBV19	TGTGCCAGTATGGGCAGGATGGCGTACGAGCAGTACTTC	CASMGRMAYEQYF
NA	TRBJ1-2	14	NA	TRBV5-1	TGCGCCAGCAGCCAGCCTGGTACAGACTATGGCTACACCTTC	CASSQPGTDYGYTF
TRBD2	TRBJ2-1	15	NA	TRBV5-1	TGCGCCAGCAGCCCCCTAGCGGGGGGTTACAATGAGCAGTTCTTC	CASSPLAGGYNEQFF
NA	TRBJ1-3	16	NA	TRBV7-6	TGTGCCAGCAGCCTAATGCCACAGGGATCTGGAAACACCATATATTTT	CASSLMPQGSGNTIYF
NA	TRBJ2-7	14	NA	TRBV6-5	TGTGCCAGCAGTTCGTGGGACAACTCCTACGAGCAGTACTTC	CASSSWDNSYEQYF
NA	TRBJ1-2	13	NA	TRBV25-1	NA	CASSTSDSYGYTF
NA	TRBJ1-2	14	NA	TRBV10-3	TGTGCCATCAGATCCGAACAGGGTTCCTATGGCTACACCTTC	CAIRSEQGSYGYTF
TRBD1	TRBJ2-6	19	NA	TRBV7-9	TGTGCCAGCAGCTTAGTCCCCGGGACAGGGGGCAATGGGGCCAACGTCCTGACTTTC	CASSLVPGTGGNGANVLTF
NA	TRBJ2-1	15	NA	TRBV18	TGTGCCAGCTCACCACCTACAGCTGAGACGTCTGAGCAGTTCTTC	CASSPPTAETSEQFF
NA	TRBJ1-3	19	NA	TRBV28	TGTGCCAGCAGTTTCCCCGCGAACCCCGGCGGGGGATATGGAAACACCATATATTTT	CASSFPANPGGGYGNTIYF
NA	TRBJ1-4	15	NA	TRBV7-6	TGTGCCAGCAGCTTAGGAGATAGGACATATGAAAAACTGTTTTTT	CASSLGDRTYEKLFF
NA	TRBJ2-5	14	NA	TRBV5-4	TGTGCCAGCAGCTTTGATGGGGCATGGGAGACCCAGTACTTC	CASSFDGAWETQYF
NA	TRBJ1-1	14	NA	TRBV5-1	TGCGCCAGCAGCTTCGAGGGTAGAGACACTGAAGCTTTCTTT	CASSFEGRDTEAFF
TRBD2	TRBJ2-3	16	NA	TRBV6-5	TGTGCCAGCAGTTACTCAGCGGGGGGGTCGCTCTATACGCAGTATTTT	CASSYSAGGSLYTQYF
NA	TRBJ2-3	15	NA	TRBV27	TGTGCCAGCAGTTTAGGCGGGCCTAGCACAGATACGCAGTATTTT	CASSLGGPSTDTQYF
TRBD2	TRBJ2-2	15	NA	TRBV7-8	TGTGCCAGCAACCTGGGACTAGCGCTCGTCGGGGAGCTGTTTTTT	CASNLGLALVGELFF
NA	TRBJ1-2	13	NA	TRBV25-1	TGTGCCAGCAGTGATGCGGATTCGTCAGGCTACACCTTC	CASSDADSSGYTF
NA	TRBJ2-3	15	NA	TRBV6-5	TGTGCCAGCAATACGATTGGACAGAGCACAGATACGCAGTATTTT	CASNTIGQSTDTQYF
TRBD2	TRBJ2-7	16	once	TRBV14	TGTGCCAGCAGCCAAGGGGCTAGCGGGAGTATAGACGAGCAGTACTTC	CASSQGASGSIDEQYF
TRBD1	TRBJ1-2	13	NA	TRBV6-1	TGTGCCAGCAGTGGCGGGACAGACTATGGCTACACCTTC	CASSGGTDYGYTF
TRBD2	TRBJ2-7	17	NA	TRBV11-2	TGTGCCAGCAGCTTAGATGCACTAGCGGGGGTCTCCTACGAGCAGTACTTC	CASSLDALAGVSYEQYF
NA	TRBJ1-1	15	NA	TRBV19	TGTGCCAGTAGCCACGGAACAGGGATTGGGACTGAAGCTTTCTTT	CASSHGTGIGTEAFF
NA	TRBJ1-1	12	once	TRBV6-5	TGTGCCAGCACCAGACATGGCACTGAAGCTTTCTTT	CASTRHGTEAFF
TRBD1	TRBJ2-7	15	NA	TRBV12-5	TGTGCTAGTGGTTCGCCGGGACAGGGGCTCTACGAGCAGTACTTC	CASGSPGQGLYEQYF
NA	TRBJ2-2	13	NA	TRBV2	TGTGCCAGCAGGGCAGGGCGCACCGGGGAGCTGTTTTTT	CASRAGRTGELFF
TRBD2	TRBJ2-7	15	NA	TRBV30	TGTGCCTGGAGCTTCGGCCTAGCGGGACCCTACGAGCAGTACTTC	CAWSFGLAGPYEQYF
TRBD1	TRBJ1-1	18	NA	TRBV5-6	TGTGCCAGCAGCTTGGCCTGGGGCTCGGAGGGGGCCGGCACTGAAGCTTTCTTT	CASSLAWGSEGAGTEAFF
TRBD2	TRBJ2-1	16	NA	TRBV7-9	TGTGCCAGCAGCTCCTACCCTAGCGGGGGGGCGAATGAGCAGTTCTTC	CASSSYPSGGANEQFF
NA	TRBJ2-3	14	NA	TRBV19	TGTGCCAGTAGTATAGAACACATCACAGATACGCAGTATTTT	CASSIEHITDTQYF
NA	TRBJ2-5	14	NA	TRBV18	TGTGCCAGCTCACCACCCTCGACTAGAGAGACCCAGTACTTC	CASSPPSTRETQYF
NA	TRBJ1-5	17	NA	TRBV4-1	TGCGCCAGCAGCCAAGATGGTAGAGGAGCTTTCAATCAGCCCCAGCATTTT	CASSQDGRGAFNQPQHF
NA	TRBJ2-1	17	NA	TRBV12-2	TGTGCAAGTCGCCCCCGTAAGGGGGGAGGGCCTCACAATGAGCAGTTCTTC	CASRPRKGGGPHNEQFF
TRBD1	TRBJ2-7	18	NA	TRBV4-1	TGCGCCAGCAGCCAAGATGCGGGCGGCGGGCAGGGGGCGGGCGAGCAGTACTTC	CASSQDAGGGQGAGEQYF
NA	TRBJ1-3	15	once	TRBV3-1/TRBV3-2	TGTGCCAGCAGCCAGGGCTCTTCACCCGGAAACACCATATATTTT	CASSQGSSPGNTIYF
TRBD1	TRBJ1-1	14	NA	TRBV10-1	TGCGCCAGCAGTCCCGGCCTAGACAGGGGTGAAGCTTTCTTT	CASSPGLDRGEAFF
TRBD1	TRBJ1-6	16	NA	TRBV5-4	TGTGCCAGCAGCTCGGGGGACAGCGACGTGGGGTTGGCCCTCCACTTT	CASSSGDSDVGLALHF
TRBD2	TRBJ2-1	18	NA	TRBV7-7	TGTGCCAGCAGCTTGGCGGGAGGCAGGGGAACAAACTACAATGAGCAGTTCTTC	CASSLAGGRGTNYNEQFF
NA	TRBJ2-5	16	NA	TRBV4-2	TGTGCCAGCAGCCAAGATGGGACTTCAACGCAAGAGACCCAGTACTTC	CASSQDGTSTQETQYF